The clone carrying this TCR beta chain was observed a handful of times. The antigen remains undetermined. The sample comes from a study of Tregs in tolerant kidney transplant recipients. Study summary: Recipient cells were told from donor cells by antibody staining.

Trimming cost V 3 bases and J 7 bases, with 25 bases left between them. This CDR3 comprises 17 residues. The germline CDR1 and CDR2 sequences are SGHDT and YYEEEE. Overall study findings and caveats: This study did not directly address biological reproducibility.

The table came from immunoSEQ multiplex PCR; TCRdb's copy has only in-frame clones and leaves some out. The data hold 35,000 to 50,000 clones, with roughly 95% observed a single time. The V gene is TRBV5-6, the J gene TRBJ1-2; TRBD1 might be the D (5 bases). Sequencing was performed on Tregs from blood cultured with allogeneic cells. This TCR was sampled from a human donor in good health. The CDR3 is CASSSPPLPGPAGGYTF. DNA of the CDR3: TGTGCCAGCAGCTCGCCCCCCCTTCCGGGACCAGCGGGTGGCTACACCTTC.